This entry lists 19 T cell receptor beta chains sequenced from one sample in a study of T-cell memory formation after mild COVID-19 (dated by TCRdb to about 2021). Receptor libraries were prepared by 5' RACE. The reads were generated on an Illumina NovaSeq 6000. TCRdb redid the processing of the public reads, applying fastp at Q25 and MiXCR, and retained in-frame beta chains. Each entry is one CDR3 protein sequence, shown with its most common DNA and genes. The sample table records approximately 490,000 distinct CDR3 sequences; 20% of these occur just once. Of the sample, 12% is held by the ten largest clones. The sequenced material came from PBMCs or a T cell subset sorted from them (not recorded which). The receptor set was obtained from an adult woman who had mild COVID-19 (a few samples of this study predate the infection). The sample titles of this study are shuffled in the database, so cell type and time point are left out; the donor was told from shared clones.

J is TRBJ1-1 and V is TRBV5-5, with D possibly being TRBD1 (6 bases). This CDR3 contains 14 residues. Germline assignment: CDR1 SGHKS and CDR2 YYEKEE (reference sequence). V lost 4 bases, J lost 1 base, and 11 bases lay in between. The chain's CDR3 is CASSRQQGNTEAFF. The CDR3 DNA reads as TGTGCCAGCAGCCGACAACAGGGGAACACTGAAGCTTTCTTT. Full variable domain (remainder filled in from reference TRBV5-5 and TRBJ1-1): DAGVTQSPTHLIKTRGQQVTLRCSPISGHKSVSWYQQVLGQGPQFIFQYYEKEERGRGNFPDRFSARQFPNYSSELNVNALLLGDSALYLCASSRQQGNTEAFFGQGTRLTVV.

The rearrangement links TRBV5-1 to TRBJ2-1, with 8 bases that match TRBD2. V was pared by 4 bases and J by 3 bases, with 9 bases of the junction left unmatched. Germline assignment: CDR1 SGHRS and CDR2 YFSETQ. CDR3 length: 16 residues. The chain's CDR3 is CASSPQAGGIYNEQFF. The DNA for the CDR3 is TGCGCCAGCAGCCCACAGGCGGGGGGAATCTACAATGAGCAGTTCTTC.

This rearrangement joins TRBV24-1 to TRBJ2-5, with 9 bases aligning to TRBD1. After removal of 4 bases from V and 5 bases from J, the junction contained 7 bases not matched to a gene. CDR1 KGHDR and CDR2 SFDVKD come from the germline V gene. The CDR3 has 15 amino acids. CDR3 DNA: TGTGCCACCAGTGACCATCCGGGACAGGGTGAGACCCAGTACTTC. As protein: CATSDHPGQGETQYF.

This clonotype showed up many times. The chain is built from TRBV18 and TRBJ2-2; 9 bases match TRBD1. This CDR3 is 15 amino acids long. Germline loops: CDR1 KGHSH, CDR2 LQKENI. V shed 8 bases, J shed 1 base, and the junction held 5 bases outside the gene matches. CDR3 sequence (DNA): TGTGCCAGCAGCCCGGGACAGGGGAACACCGGGGAGCTGTTTTTT. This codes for CASSPGQGNTGELFF.

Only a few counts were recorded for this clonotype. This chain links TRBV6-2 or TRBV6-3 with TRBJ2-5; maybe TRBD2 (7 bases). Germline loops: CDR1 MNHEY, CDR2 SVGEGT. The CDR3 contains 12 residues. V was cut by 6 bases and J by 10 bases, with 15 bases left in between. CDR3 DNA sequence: TGTGCCAGCAGCCCCGGGGGGCCCCACCAGTACTTC. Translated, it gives CASSPGGPHQYF.

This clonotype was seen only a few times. This CDR3 reads CASSLIFGTSYNEQFF. As DNA, the CDR3 is TGTGCCAGCAGCCTCATTTTCGGGACCTCCTACAATGAGCAGTTCTTC. The V call is TRBV5-4, the J call TRBJ2-1; the D call may be TRBD1 or TRBD2 (5 bases each). Deletions cut 4 bases from V and 0 bases from J, with 14 bases between. The CDR3 loop spans 16 amino acids. Germline assignment: CDR1 SGHNT and CDR2 YYREEE (reference sequence).

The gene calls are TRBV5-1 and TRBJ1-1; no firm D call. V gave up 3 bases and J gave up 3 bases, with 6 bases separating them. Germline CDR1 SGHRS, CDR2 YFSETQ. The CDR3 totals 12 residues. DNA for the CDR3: TGCGCCAGCAGCTCTGAATACACTGAAGCTTTCTTT. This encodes CASSSEYTEAFF.

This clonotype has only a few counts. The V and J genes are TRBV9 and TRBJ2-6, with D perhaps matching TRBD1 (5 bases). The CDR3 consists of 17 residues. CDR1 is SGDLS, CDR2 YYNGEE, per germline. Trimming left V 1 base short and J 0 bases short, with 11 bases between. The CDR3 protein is CASSVHQGFSGANVLTF. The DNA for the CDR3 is TGTGCCAGCAGCGTACATCAGGGATTCTCTGGGGCCAACGTCCTGACTTTC.

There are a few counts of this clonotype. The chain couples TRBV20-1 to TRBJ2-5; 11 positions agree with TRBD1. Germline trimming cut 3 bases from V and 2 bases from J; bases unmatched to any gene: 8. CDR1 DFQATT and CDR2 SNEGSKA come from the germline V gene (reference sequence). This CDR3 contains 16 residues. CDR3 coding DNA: TGCAGTGCTAGGCTCCGGGACAGGGGGTGGCAAGAGACCCAGTACTTC. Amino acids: CSARLRDRGWQETQYF.

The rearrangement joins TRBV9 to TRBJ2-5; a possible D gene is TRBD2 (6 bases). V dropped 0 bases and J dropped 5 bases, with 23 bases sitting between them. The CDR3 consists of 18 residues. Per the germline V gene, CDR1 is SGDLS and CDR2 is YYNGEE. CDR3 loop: CASSVGDRGGATVETQYF. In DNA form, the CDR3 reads TGTGCCAGCAGCGTAGGAGACCGTGGCGGGGCGACTGTGGAGACCCAGTACTTC.

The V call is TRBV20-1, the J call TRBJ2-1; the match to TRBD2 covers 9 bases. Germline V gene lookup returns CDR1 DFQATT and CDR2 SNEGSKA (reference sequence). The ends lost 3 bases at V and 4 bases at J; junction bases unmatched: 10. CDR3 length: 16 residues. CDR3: CSASVAGGPRYNEQFF. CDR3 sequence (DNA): TGCAGTGCTAGTGTCGCGGGGGGGCCGAGGTACAATGAGCAGTTCTTC.

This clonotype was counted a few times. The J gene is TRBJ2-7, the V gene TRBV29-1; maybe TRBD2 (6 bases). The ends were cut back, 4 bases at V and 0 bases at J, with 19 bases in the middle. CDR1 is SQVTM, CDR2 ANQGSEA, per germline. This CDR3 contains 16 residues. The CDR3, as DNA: TGCAGCGTTGTGTCGGGAGTCCTATCTAGCTCCTACGAGCAGTACTTC. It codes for CSVVSGVLSSSYEQYF.

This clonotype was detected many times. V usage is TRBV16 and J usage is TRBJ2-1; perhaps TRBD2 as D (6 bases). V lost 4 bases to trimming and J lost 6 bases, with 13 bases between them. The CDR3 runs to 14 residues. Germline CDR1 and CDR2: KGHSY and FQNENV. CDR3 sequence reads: CASSRAGLINEQFF. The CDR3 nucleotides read TGTGCCAGCAGCCGAGCTGGACTAATCAATGAGCAGTTCTTC. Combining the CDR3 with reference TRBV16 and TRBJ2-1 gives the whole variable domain GEEVAQTPKHLVRGEGQKAKLYCAPIKGHSYVFWYQQVLKNEFKFLISFQNENVFDETGMPKERFSAKCLPNSPCSLEIQATKLEDSAVYFCASSRAGLINEQFFGPGTRLTVL.

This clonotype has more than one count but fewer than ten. CDR3 region: CATPLAGDKSYEQYF. In DNA, the CDR3 is TGTGCCACCCCGTTGGCGGGAGATAAGAGCTACGAGCAGTACTTC. The V and J genes are TRBV19 and TRBJ2-7; 7 nucleotides agree with TRBD2. There are 15 residues in the CDR3. Germline CDR1 is LNHDA and CDR2 is SQIVND (reference sequence). V lost 10 bases, J lost 3 bases, and 15 bases stayed unmatched.

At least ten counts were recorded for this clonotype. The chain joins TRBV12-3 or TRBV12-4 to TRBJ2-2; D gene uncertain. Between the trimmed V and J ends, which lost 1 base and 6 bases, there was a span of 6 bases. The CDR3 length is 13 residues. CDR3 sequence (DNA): TGTGCCAGCAGTTTAGGATCCGCCGGGGAGCTGTTTTTT. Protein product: CASSLGSAGELFF.

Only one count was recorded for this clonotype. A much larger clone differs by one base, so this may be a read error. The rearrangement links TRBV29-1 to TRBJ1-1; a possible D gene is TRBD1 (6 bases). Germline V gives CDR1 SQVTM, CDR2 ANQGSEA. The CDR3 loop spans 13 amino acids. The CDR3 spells CSGGQGGDTEASF. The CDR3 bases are TGCAGCGGTGGCCAGGGTGGGGACACTGAAGCTTCCTTT. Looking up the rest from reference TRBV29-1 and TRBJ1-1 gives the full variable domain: SAVISQKPSRDICQRGTSLTIQCQVDSQVTMMFWYRQQPGQSLTLIATANQGSEATYESGFVIDKFPISRPNLTFSTLTVSNMSPEDSSIYLCSGGQGGDTEASFGQGTRLTVV.

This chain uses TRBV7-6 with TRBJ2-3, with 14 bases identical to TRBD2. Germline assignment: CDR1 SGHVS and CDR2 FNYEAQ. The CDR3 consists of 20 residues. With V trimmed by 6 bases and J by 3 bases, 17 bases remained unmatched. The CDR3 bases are TGTGCCAGCAGTCGCGGACTAGCGGGGGGTCCAACCCACTTAACAGATACGCAGTATTTT. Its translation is CASSRGLAGGPTHLTDTQYF.

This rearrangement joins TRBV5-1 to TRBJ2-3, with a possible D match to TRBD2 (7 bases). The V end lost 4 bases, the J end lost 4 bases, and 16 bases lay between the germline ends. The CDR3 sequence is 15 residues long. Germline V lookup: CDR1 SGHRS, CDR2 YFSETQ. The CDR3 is CASSQGLGGPDTQYF. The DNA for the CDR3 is TGCGCCAGCAGCCAGGGACTCGGGGGGCCAGATACGCAGTATTTT. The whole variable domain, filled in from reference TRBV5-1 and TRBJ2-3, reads KAGVTQTPRYLIKTRGQQVTLSCSPISGHRSVSWYQQTPGQGLQFLFEYFSETQRNKGNFPGRFSGRQFSNSRSEMNVSTLELGDSALYLCASSQGLGGPDTQYFGPGTRLTVL.

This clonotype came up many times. The CDR3 DNA reads TGTGCCAGCAGCTTATTGGGAGGATCTAGCACAGATACGCAGTATTTT. Amino acid sequence: CASSLLGGSSTDTQYF. This rearrangement joins TRBV7-2 to TRBJ2-3, with D maybe TRBD2 (6 bases). From germline, CDR1 is SGHTA and CDR2 FQGNSA. The V gene lost 2 bases and the J gene lost 0 bases, with 12 bases spanning the gap. This CDR3 comprises 16 residues.